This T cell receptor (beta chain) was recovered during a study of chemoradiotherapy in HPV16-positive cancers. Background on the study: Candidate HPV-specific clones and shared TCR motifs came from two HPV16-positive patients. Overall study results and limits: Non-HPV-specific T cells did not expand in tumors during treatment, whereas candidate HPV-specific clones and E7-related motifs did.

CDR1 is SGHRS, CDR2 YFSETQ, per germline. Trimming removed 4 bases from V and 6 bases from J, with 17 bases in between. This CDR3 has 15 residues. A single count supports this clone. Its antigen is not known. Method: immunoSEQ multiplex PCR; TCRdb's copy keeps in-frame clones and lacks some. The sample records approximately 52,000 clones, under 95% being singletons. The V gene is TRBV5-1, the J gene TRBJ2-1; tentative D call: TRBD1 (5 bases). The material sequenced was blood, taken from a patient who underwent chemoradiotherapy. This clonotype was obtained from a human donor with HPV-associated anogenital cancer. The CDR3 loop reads CASSLGPGMGNEQFF. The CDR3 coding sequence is TGCGCCAGCAGCCTTGGGCCAGGGATGGGCAATGAGCAGTTCTTC.